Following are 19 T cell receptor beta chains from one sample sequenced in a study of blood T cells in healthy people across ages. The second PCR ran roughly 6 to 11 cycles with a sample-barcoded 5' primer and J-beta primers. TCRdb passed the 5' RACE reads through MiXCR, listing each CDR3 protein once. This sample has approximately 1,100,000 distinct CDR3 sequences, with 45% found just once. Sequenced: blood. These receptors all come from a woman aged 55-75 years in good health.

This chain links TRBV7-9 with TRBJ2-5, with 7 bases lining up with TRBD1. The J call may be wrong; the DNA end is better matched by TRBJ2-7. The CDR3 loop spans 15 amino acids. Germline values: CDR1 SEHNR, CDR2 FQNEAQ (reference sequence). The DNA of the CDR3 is TGTGCCAGCAGCCTCGAGGGGGCCGGGTCCTACGAGCAGTACTTC. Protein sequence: CASSLEGAGSYEQYF.

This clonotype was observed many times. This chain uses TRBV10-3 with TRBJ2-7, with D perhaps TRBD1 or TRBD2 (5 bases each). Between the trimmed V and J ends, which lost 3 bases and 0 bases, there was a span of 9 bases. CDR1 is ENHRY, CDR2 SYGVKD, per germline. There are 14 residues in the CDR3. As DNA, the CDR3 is TGTGCCATCAGTGAATTTGGGGGCTCCTACGAGCAGTACTTC. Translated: CAISEFGGSYEQYF.

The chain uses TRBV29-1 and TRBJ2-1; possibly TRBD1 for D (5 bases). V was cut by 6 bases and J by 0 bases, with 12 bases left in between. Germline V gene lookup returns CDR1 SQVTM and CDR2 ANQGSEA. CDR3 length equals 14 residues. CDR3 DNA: TGCAGCGTCCCGACAGCGAGCTCCTACAATGAGCAGTTCTTC. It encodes CSVPTASSYNEQFF.

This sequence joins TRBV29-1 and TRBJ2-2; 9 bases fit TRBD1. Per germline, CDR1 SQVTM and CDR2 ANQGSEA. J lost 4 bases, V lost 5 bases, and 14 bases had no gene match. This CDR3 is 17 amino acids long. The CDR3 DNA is TGCAGCGTTCCTTTCAAACCCGGGACAGGGACCACCGGGGAGCTGTTTTTT. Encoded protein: CSVPFKPGTGTTGELFF.

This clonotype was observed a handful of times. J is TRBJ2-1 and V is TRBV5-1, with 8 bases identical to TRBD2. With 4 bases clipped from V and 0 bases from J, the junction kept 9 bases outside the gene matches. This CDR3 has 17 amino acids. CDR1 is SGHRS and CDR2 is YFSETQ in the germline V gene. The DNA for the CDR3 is TGCGCCAGCAGCCTCCTCACTAGCGGACTCTCCTACAATGAGCAGTTCTTC. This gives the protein CASSLLTSGLSYNEQFF.

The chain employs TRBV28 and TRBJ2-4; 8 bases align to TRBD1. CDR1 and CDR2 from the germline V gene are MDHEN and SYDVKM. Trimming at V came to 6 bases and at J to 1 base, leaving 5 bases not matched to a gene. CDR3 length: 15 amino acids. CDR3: CASRRQGRAKNIQYF. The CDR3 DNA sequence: TGTGCCAGCAGGCGACAGGGGAGGGCCAAAAACATTCAGTACTTC.

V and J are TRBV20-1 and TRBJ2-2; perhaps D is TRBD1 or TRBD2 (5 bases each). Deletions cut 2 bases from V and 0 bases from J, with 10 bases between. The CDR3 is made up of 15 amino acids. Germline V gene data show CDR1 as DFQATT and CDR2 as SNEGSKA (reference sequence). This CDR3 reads CSARPGRSNTGELFF. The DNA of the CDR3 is TGCAGTGCTAGACCGGGACGTTCGAACACCGGGGAGCTGTTTTTT.

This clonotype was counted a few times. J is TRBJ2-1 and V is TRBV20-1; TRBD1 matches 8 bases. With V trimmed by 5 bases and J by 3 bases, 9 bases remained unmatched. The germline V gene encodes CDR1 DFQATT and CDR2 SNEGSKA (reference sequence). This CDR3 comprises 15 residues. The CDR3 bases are TGCAGTGCTCCGAAGGGACAGGCTTTCTACAATGAGCAGTTCTTC. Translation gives CSAPKGQAFYNEQFF.

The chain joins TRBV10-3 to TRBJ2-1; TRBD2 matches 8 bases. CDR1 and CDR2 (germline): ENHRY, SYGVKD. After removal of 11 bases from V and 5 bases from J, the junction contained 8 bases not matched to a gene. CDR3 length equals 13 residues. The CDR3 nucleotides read TGTGCCGTATTGGCGGGAGGAAACAATGAGCAGTTCTTC. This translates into CAVLAGGNNEQFF.

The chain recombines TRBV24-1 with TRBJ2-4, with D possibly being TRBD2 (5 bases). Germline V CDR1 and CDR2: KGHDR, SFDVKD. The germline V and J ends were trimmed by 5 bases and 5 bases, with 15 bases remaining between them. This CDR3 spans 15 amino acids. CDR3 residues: CATSATGLFENIQYF. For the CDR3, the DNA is TGTGCCACCAGTGCTACCGGACTCTTCGAAAACATTCAGTACTTC.

CDR3 nucleotide sequence: TGCAGTGGTACCGACCGAGGCCCCTACGAGCAGTACTTC. Translation: CSGTDRGPYEQYF. The chain uses TRBV20-1 and TRBJ2-7; no reliable D call. Germline V gives CDR1 DFQATT, CDR2 SNEGSKA (reference sequence). The CDR3 totals 13 residues. The ends were cut back, 7 bases at V and 2 bases at J, with 15 bases in the middle.

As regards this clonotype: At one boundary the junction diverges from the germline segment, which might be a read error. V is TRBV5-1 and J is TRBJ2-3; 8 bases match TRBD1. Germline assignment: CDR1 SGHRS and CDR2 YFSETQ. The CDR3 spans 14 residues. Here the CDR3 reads CASSLQGAADTQYF. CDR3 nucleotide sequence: TGTGCCAGCAGCTTGCAGGGGGCGGCAGATACGCAGTATTTT.

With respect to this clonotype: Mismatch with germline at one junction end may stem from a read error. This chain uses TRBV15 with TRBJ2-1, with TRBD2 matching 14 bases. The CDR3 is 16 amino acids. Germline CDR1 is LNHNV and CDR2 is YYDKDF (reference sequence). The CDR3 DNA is TGCGCCACCAGCAGAGATGTGGGGACTAGCGGGAGAAAGGCGTTCTTC. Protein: CATSRDVGTSGRKAFF.

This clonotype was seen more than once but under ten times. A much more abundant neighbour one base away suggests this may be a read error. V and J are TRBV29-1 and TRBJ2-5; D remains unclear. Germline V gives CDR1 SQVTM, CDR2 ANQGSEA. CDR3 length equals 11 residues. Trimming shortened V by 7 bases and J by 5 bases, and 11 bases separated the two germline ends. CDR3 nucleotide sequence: TGCAGCGGAACCCAAGGGGAGACCCAGTACTTC. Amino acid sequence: CSGTQGETQYF.

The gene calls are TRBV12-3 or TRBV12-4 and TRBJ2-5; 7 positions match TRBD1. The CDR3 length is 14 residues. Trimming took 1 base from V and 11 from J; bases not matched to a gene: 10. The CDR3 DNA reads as TGTGCCAGCAGTTTAGGGCAGGGGGTAAAGGAGCAGTACTTC. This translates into CASSLGQGVKEQYF.

In nucleotides, the CDR3 is TGCAGTGCCGCAGGAGCGGGAGAAGTCGAGCAGTACTTC. It translates to CSAAGAGEVEQYF. The V call is TRBV20-1, the J call TRBJ2-7, with TRBD2 matching over 8 bases. CDR3 length: 13 residues. Losses at the gene ends were 6 bases for V and 6 bases for J; bases not matched to a gene: 10. Germline loops: CDR1 DFQATT, CDR2 SNEGSKA (reference sequence).

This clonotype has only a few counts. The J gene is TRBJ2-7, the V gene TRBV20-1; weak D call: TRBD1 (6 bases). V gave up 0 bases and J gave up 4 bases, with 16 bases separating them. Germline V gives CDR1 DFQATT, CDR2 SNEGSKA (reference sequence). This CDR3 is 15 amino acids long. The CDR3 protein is CSARDLFGGAYEQYF. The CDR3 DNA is TGCAGTGCTAGAGATCTCTTTGGGGGCGCGTACGAGCAGTACTTC.

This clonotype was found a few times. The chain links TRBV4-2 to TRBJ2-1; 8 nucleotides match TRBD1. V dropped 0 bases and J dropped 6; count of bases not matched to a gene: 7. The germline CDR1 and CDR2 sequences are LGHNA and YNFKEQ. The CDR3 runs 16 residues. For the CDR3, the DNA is TGTGCCAGCAGCCAAGATGGGCGGGACAGGTCCAATGAGCAGTTCTTC. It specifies CASSQDGRDRSNEQFF.

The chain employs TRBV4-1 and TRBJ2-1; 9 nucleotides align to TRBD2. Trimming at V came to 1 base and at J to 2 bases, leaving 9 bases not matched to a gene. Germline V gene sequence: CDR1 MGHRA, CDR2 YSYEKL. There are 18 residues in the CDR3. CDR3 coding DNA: TGCGCCAGCAGCCAAGCCCTCATAGCGGGAGCACCCTACAATGAGCAGTTCTTC. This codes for CASSQALIAGAPYNEQFF.